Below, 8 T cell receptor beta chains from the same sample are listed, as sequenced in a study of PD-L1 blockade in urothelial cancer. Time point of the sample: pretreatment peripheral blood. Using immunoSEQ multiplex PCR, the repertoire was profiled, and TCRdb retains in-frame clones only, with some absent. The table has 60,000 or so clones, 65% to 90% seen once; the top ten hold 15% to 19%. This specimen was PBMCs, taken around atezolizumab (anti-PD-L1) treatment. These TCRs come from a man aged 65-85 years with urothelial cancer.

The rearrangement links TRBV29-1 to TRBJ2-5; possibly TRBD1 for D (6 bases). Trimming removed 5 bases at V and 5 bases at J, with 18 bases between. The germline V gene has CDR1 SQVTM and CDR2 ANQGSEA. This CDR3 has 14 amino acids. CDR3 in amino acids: CSVSRGVRGETQYF. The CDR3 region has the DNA TGCAGCGTTTCCAGGGGCGTGCGTGGTGAGACCCAGTACTTC. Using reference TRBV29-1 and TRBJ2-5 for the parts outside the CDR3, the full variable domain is SAVISQKPSRDICQRGTSLTIQCQVDSQVTMMFWYRQQPGQSLTLIATANQGSEATYESGFVIDKFPISRPNLTFSTLTVSNMSPEDSSIYLCSVSRGVRGETQYFGPGTRLLVL.

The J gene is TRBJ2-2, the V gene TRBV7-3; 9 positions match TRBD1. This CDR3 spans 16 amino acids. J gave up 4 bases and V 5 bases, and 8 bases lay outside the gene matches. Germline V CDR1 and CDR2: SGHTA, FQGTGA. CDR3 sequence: CASSPDTGGPTGELFF. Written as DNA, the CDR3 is TGTGCCAGCAGCCCGGATACAGGGGGCCCCACCGGGGAGCTGTTTTTT. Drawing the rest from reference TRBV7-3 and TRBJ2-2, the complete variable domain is GAGVSQTPSNKVTEKGKYVELRCDPISGHTALYWYRQSLGQGPEFLIYFQGTGAADDSGLPNDRFFAVRPEGSVSTLKIQRTERGDSAVYLCASSPDTGGPTGELFFGEGSRLTVL.

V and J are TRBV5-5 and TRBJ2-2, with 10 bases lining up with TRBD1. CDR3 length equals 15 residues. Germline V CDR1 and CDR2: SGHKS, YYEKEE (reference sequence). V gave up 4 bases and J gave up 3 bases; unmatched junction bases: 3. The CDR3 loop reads CASSRQGADTGELFF. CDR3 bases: TGTGCCAGCAGCCGACAGGGGGCGGACACCGGGGAGCTGTTTTTT.

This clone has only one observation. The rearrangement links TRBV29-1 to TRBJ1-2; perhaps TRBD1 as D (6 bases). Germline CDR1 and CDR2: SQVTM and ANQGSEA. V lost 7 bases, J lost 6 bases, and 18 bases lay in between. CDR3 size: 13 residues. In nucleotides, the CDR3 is TGCAGCGCCCAGCGGGACATGGTAGATGGCTACACCTTC. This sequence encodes CSAQRDMVDGYTF. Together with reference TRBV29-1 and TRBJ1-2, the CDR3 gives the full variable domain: SAVISQKPSRDICQRGTSLTIQCQVDSQVTMMFWYRQQPGQSLTLIATANQGSEATYESGFVIDKFPISRPNLTFSTLTVSNMSPEDSSIYLCSAQRDMVDGYTFGSGTRLTVV.

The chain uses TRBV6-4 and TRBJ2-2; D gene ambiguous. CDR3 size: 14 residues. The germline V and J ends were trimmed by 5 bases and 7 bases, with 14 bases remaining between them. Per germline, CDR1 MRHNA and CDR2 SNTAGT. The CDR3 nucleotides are TGTGCCAGCAGTTATACTTACCTAGGCGGGGAGCTGTTTTTT. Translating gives CASSYTYLGGELFF.

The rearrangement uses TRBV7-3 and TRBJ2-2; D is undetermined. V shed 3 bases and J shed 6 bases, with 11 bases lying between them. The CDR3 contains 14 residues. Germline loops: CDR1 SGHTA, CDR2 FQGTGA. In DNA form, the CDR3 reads TGTGCCAGCAGCTTGGGCCCTGGATCCGGGGAGCTGTTTTTT. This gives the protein CASSLGPGSGELFF.

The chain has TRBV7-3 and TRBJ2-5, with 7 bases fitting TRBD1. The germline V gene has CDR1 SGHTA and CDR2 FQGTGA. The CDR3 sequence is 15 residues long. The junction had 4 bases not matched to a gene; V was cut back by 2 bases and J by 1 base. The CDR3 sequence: CASSLLGQAQETQYF. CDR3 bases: TGTGCCAGCAGCTTACTCGGACAGGCCCAAGAGACCCAGTACTTC.

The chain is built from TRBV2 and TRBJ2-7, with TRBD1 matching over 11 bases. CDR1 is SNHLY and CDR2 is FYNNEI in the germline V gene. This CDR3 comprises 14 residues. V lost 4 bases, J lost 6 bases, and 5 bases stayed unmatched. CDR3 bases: TGTGCCAGCAGTGTAATGGGACAGGGGGTCGAGCAGTACTTC. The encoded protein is CASSVMGQGVEQYF.